This TCR beta chain appears in the sequencing data of a study of blood T cell repertoires in COVID-19. At the level of the study: Both acute and convalescent COVID-19 samples were obtained from the United States, Italy and Spain. T cells, B-cell-depleted T cells, or PBMCs provided the cDNA or gDNA that served as material.

Germline lookup yields CDR1 WNHNN and CDR2 SYGVQD (reference sequence). The V segment lost 6 bases and the J segment 2 bases; nucleotides outside the gene matches: 6. The CDR3 is 15 amino acids. The assay was immunoSEQ multiplex PCR, and TCRdb's table has in-frame clones only and misses some. The sample has around 180,000 clones; roughly 70% are singletons. The chain couples TRBV10-1 to TRBJ2-7; 11 bases match TRBD1. Sequencing input: peripheral blood. This TCR was sampled from a woman aged 80 or over with acute or convalescent COVID-19. Here the CDR3 reads CASSPGQGATYEQYF. The CDR3 DNA reads TGCGCCAGCAGCCCCGGACAGGGGGCGACCTACGAGCAGTACTTC.